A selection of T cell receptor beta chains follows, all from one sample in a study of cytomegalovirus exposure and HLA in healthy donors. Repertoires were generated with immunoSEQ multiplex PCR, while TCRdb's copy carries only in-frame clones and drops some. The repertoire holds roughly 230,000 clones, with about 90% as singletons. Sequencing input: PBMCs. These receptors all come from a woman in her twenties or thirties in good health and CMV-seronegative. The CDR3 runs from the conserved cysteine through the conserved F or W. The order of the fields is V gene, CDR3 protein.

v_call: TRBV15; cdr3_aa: CATSRDPGPQETQYF
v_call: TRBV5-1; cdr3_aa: CASSSGGAADTQYF
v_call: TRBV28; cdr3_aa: CASSFRRDPYEQYF
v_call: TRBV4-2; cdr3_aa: CASSQDQKLFF
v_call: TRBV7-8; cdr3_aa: CASSSRFITSGRANTGELFF
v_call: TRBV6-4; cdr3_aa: CASSAGLADTDTQYF
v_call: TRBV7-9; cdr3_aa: CASRTGSGNTEAFF
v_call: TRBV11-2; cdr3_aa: CASSHGTSGSF
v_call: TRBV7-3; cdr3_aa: CASSLSGTGPGNTIYF
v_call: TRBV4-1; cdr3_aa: CASSQLVAHEQYF
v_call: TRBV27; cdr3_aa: CASSLRRESYGGYTF